This TCR beta chain was captured by sequencing in a study of Ad26.COV2.S vaccination and SARS-CoV-2 variants. Treatment: approximately 18 received Ad26.COV2.S at low or high dose, single or two shots; roughly five received placebo; per-sample allocation not given. Specimens were obtained on day 63 following the first vaccine or placebo injection. Libraries were prepared by immunoSEQ multiplex PCR; TCRdb keeps only in-frame clonotypes and omits some of them. This sample yields over 400,000 clones, of which less than 95% are seen a single time; about 4.5% belongs to the top ten. The CDR3 sequence is 12 residues long. Germline V gene data show CDR1 as SGHTA and CDR2 as FQGNSA. The V end was cut by 5 bases, the J end by 5 bases, with 7 bases between.

The receptor was derived from a person aged 18-65 years who received the Ad26.COV2.S COVID-19 vaccine or a placebo. Here the sequenced sample was peripheral blood, taken in a trial of Ad26.COV2.S vaccine versus placebo. This chain joins TRBV7-2 and TRBJ2-1; no definite D call. CDR3 loop: CASSVDHNEQFF. CDR3 DNA sequence: TGTGCCAGCAGCGTGGACCACAATGAGCAGTTCTTC.